Listed here are 22 T cell receptor beta chains from one sample, sequenced in a study of blood T cell repertoires in COVID-19. This table comes from immunoSEQ multiplex PCR, and its TCRdb copy is limited to in-frame clones, with some not included. The sample has 200,000 to 250,000 clones; around 90% are singletons. Sequenced sample: peripheral blood. All receptors derive from a young man with COVID-19, enrolled during active disease.

The CDR3 spells CASSRTGGLNYGYTF. CDR3 nucleotides: TGTGCCAGCAGTCGCACAGGGGGCCTAAACTATGGCTACACCTTC. The chain joins TRBV6-4 to TRBJ1-2; the match to TRBD1 covers 9 bases. Germline values: CDR1 MRHNA, CDR2 SNTAGT. The CDR3 loop spans 15 amino acids. The junction had 6 bases not matched to a gene; V was cut back by 5 bases and J by 2 bases.

The chain couples TRBV4-3 to TRBJ2-3, with 7 positions matching TRBD1. The CDR3 has 15 residues. CDR1 is LGHNA and CDR2 is YSLEER in the germline V gene. V shed 2 bases and J 6 bases; nucleotides not matched to a gene: 8. The CDR3 protein is CASSQQGGGRDTQYF. CDR3 sequence (DNA): TGCGCCAGCAGCCAACAAGGGGGCGGTAGGGATACGCAGTATTTT.

This chain joins TRBV3-1 (or the pseudogene TRBV3-2) and TRBJ2-5; 10 bases are shared with TRBD2. V was clipped by 7 bases and J by 5 bases; unmatched bases: 10. The CDR3 has 15 residues. Per germline, CDR1 LGHDT and CDR2 YNNKEL (reference sequence). The CDR3 reads CASNGAGGPGETQYF. DNA of the CDR3: TGTGCCAGCAACGGAGCGGGAGGGCCAGGTGAGACCCAGTACTTC.

This clone was recorded only once. The rearrangement uses TRBV24-1 and TRBJ2-5, with 7 bases aligning to TRBD1. V shed 7 bases and J 1 base; nucleotides not matched to a gene: 8. CDR1 is KGHDR and CDR2 is SFDVKD in the germline V gene. The CDR3 length is 15 residues. CDR3 nucleotides: TGTGCCACCAGCGCCTCGACAGGGCCCCAAGAGACCCAGTACTTC. Its translation is CATSASTGPQETQYF.

The CDR3 DNA is TGTGCCAGCAGTTTTCGGGTGGGCCAAGAGACCCAGTACTTC. It specifies CASSFRVGQETQYF. The rearrangement links TRBV27 to TRBJ2-5; D not resolved. The V end was cut by 3 bases, the J end by 1 base, with 9 bases between. Germline V gene lookup returns CDR1 MNHEY and CDR2 SMNVEV (reference sequence). CDR3 length: 14 amino acids.

This clone has only one observation. The chain links TRBV13 to TRBJ2-1, with 8 bases fitting TRBD2. Trimming removed 3 bases from V and 4 bases from J; junction bases left unmatched: 5. CDR3 length equals 15 residues. Germline V gives CDR1 PRHDT, CDR2 FYEKMQ (reference sequence). The CDR3 region is CASSFSLADYNEQFF. CDR3 coding DNA: TGTGCCAGCAGCTTTTCACTAGCGGATTACAATGAGCAGTTCTTC.

The V and J genes are TRBV18 and TRBJ2-3; 10 bases match TRBD2. The CDR3 is 18 amino acids. Trimming removed 6 bases from V and 1 base from J; junction bases left unmatched: 13. Germline CDR1 KGHSH, CDR2 LQKENI. The CDR3 nucleotides are TGTGCCAGCTCCCCTCCGGCTAGCGGGAGTTGGGGCACAGATACGCAGTATTTT. This translates into CASSPPASGSWGTDTQYF.

This chain uses TRBV5-8 with TRBJ2-1, with 8 bases lining up with TRBD1. Germline lookup yields CDR1 SGHTS and CDR2 YDEGEE. CDR3 length: 16 amino acids. The ends lost 3 bases at V and 3 bases at J; junction bases unmatched: 8. The CDR3 sequence: CASSSPGGAGYNEQFF. The CDR3 DNA follows: TGTGCCAGCAGCTCGCCAGGGGGCGCAGGCTACAATGAGCAGTTCTTC.

The V and J genes are TRBV24-1 and TRBJ1-5; D is perhaps TRBD1 (5 bases). CDR3 length: 16 residues. The V end lost 4 bases, the J end lost 6 bases, and 18 bases lay between the germline ends. CDR1 and CDR2 from the germline V gene are KGHDR and SFDVKD. CDR3 sequence (DNA): TGTGCCACCAGTGACAGCAGGGTGCGGAACTCTCAGCCCCAGCATTTT. Encoded protein: CATSDSRVRNSQPQHF.

This chain connects TRBV5-1 to TRBJ1-2; D is undetermined. V dropped 4 bases and J dropped 0 bases, with 13 bases sitting between them. CDR1 SGHRS and CDR2 YFSETQ come from the germline V gene. The length of the CDR3 is 15 residues. CDR3 sequence (DNA): TGCGCCAGCAGCGAGCTCTGGGGAGCTAACTATGGCTACACCTTC. It codes for CASSELWGANYGYTF.

V usage is TRBV3-1 (or the pseudogene TRBV3-2) and J usage is TRBJ2-1; D is possibly TRBD1 (5 bases). The germline V gene encodes CDR1 LGHDT and CDR2 YNNKEL (reference sequence). V shed 3 bases and J shed 5 bases, with 8 bases lying between them. This CDR3 comprises 13 residues. The CDR3 is CASSQGRNNEQFF. CDR3 coding DNA: TGTGCCAGCAGCCAGGGGCGGAACAATGAGCAGTTCTTC.

The chain couples TRBV5-4 to TRBJ2-7, with TRBD2 matching over 12 bases. Looked up from germline, CDR1 is SGHNT and CDR2 is YYREEE (reference sequence). Unmatched junction bases numbered 3, after V lost 3 bases and J lost 2 bases. The CDR3 is 15 amino acids. The CDR3 is CASSSGLAGTYEQYF. CDR3 nucleotides: TGTGCCAGCAGCTCCGGACTAGCGGGGACCTACGAGCAGTACTTC.

This sequence joins TRBV6-5 and TRBJ2-3; no firm D call. The V and J ends lost 6 bases and 3 bases respectively, with 7 bases between them. From germline, CDR1 is MNHEY and CDR2 SVGAGI. This CDR3 contains 12 residues. The DNA of the CDR3 is TGTGCCAGCAGCAAAACTACAGATACGCAGTATTTT. Encoded protein: CASSKTTDTQYF.

V usage is TRBV6-5 and J usage is TRBJ2-1, with D perhaps TRBD2 (6 bases). V was cut by 9 bases and J by 4 bases, with 19 bases left in between. Per germline, CDR1 MNHEY and CDR2 SVGAGI. This CDR3 has 15 amino acids. The CDR3 DNA sequence: TGTGCCAGTAGACGGGAGTTAAATTTGTACAATGAGCAGTTCTTC. This codes for CASRRELNLYNEQFF.

Of note for this clone: The junction departs from germline at one end; a sequencing error may be responsible. This rearrangement joins TRBV19 to TRBJ1-4, with TRBD1 identical over 11 bases. This CDR3 comprises 14 residues. Germline CDR1 reads LNHDA; CDR2 reads SQIVND (reference sequence). The CDR3 coding sequence is TGTGCCAGTACTATAGGACAGGGGGCCAGGCGGCTGTTTTTT. This sequence encodes CASTIGQGARRLFF.

The J gene is TRBJ2-7, the V gene TRBV28; 8 bases fit TRBD1. After removal of 2 bases from V and 6 bases from J, the junction contained 12 bases not matched to a gene. The V gene's germline CDR1 is MDHEN and CDR2 SYDVKM. CDR3 size: 16 residues. CDR3 amino acids: CASSLPIGQGSAEQYF. CDR3 DNA sequence: TGTGCCAGCAGTTTACCTATAGGACAGGGATCGGCCGAGCAGTACTTC.

V and J are TRBV3-1 (or the pseudogene TRBV3-2) and TRBJ1-5, with 8 nucleotides matching TRBD1. The CDR3 covers 14 residues. Germline V lookup: CDR1 LGHDT, CDR2 YNNKEL (reference sequence). J lost 4 bases, V lost 3 bases, and 2 bases had no gene match. Here the CDR3 DNA reads TGTGCCAGCAGCCAGCAGGGGGCGAATCAGCCCCAGCATTTT. This codes for CASSQQGANQPQHF.

V and J are TRBV5-6 and TRBJ2-7; possibly TRBD1 for D (6 bases). The CDR3 totals 11 residues. Germline loops: CDR1 SGHDT, CDR2 YYEEEE. Trimming removed 4 bases at V and 6 bases at J, with 8 bases between. CDR3 protein: CASSIQGEQYF. CDR3 DNA sequence: TGTGCCAGCAGCATACAGGGCGAGCAGTACTTC. The whole variable domain, filled in from reference TRBV5-6 and TRBJ2-7, reads DAGVTQSPTHLIKTRGQQVTLRCSPKSGHDTVSWYQQALGQGPQFIFQYYEEEERQRGNFPDRFSGHQFPNYSSELNVNALLLGDSALYLCASSIQGEQYFGPGTRLTVT.

In this sample, this clone turned up a few times. This chain joins TRBV21-1 and TRBJ1-1; TRBD1, the D gene given by the table, was not confirmed from the DNA. TRBV21-1 is tagged as a pseudogene. This CDR3 is built from 16 residues. The CDR3, as DNA: TGTGCCAGCAGCAAACAGACTAGACAGGGGACTTTTGAAGCTTTCTTT. It encodes CASSKQTRQGTFEAFF.

This clone was observed once. The genes are TRBV6-4 and TRBJ2-1; D perhaps matches TRBD2 (6 bases). V was shortened by 4 bases and J by 8 bases, with 21 bases between the two germline ends. CDR1 and CDR2 (germline): MRHNA, SNTAGT. The CDR3 loop spans 16 amino acids. The CDR3 reads CASSGPGDSEGDEQFF. CDR3 DNA sequence: TGTGCCAGCAGTGGCCCTGGGGACTCGGAGGGCGATGAGCAGTTCTTC.

The rearrangement uses TRBV18 and TRBJ1-1; 7 bases are shared with TRBD1. J gave up 6 bases and V 4 bases, and 5 bases lay outside the gene matches. The CDR3 has 13 amino acids. The germline V gene has CDR1 KGHSH and CDR2 LQKENI. The CDR3 DNA is TGTGCCAGCTCACTTACAGGGGTCTCTGAAGCTTTCTTT. This codes for CASSLTGVSEAFF.

The chain links TRBV27 to TRBJ2-2; 7 nucleotides agree with TRBD1. CDR1 and CDR2 from the germline V gene are MNHEY and SMNVEV (reference sequence). The CDR3 spans 15 residues. V trimming: 3 bases; J trimming: 4 bases; junction bases outside the gene matches: 5. CDR3 residues: CASSFDRVATGELFF. The CDR3 DNA follows: TGTGCCAGCAGTTTTGACAGGGTGGCCACCGGGGAGCTGTTTTTT.